This section outlines one T cell receptor (beta chain) sequence together with its context. As yet, its antigen is unknown. The data were obtained in a study of cytomegalovirus exposure and HLA in healthy donors. Whole-study results and caveats: The authors assumed roughly uniform sequencing depth across donors for presence/absence analyses.

A multiplex PCR was run with 60 Vbeta primers and 13 Jbeta primers. The data were produced by immunoSEQ multiplex PCR, yet TCRdb's version contains in-frame clones alone and is incomplete. The repertoire holds 150,000 to 200,000 clones, with 9.5% to 15% as singletons. CDR3 size: 13 residues. Per the germline V gene, CDR1 is SQVTM and CDR2 is ANQGSEA. The junction had 8 bases not matched to a gene; V was cut back by 6 bases and J by 6 bases. Those who donated were healthy bone marrow donors. Sequenced sample: PBMCs. This clonotype was sampled from a man aged 45-60 years in good health and CMV-seropositive. This sequence joins TRBV29-1 and TRBJ2-7; 10 nucleotides agree with TRBD1. CDR3 nucleotides: TGCAGCGTCAAAGGACAGGGGGATGGCGAGCAGTACTTC. As protein: CSVKGQGDGEQYF.